This TCR beta chain was sequenced in a study of prognosis after radiotherapy for stage I lung cancer. Overall study context: The non-small cell lung cancer patients were all considered medically inoperable, with comorbidities accounting for this in 11 to 12 of them.

It was by two-round multiplex PCR that TCR beta CDR3 was amplified from genomic DNA. Primers specific to each TRBV and TRBJ gene were used in first-round PCR. From the multiplex PCR reads, TCRdb called clonotypes with MiXCR, one entry per CDR3 protein. The repertoire has about 16,000 distinct CDR3 sequences, around 40% of them found once; the top ten carry around 38%. The V end lost 8 bases, the J end lost 7 bases, and 20 bases lay between the germline ends. The CDR3 loop spans 13 amino acids. The germline V gene has CDR1 SQVTM and CDR2 ANQGSEA. Study findings and constraints: Metastatic and non-metastatic patients reportedly diverged in TRBV and TRBJ gene usage. There was no determination made of whether the expanded TCR clones were tumor-specific.

The blood draw at each of two time points yielded approximately 6 milliliters of peripheral blood. On this clonotype: No antigen is known for it. A read error may be the cause here, since a much bigger clone is one base away.

The receptor's source is a donor of 50 years or more with non-small cell lung cancer. The material sequenced was PBMCs, taken before or after stereotactic body radiation therapy (not recorded which). This sequence joins TRBV29-1 and TRBJ1-1; D possibly corresponds to TRBD1 (6 bases). The CDR3 sequence: CSFGGQGYGEAFF. CDR3 coding DNA: TGCAGCTTTGGCGGCCAGGGGTATGGTGAAGCTTTCTTT.